The clone carrying this TCR beta chain was recorded a few times. Germline loops: CDR1 SGHVS, CDR2 FQNEAQ. CDR3 size: 13 residues. V gave up 5 bases and J gave up 5 bases, with 11 bases separating them. This specimen comes from a study of T cell responses to AZD1222 COVID-19 vaccine. TCRdb's copy holds only in-frame clones and misses some; the assay was immunoSEQ multiplex PCR. The profile shows 100,000 to 150,000 clones, roughly 90% of them singletons. V gene TRBV7-8 combines with J gene TRBJ2-3; no clear D gene. Sequenced here: peripheral blood, sampled 28 days after the second AZD1222 dose. The TCR originated in an adult who received the AZD1222 COVID-19 vaccine. In DNA, the CDR3 is TGTGCCAGCAGCCCCCCTGTGAAAGATACGCAGTATTTT. As protein: CASSPPVKDTQYF.